This paragraph covers one T cell receptor beta chain sequence. The clone's antigen remains unknown. For each CD8+ T cell subset, flow sorting was done in triplicate, and 300,000 or so cells per subset went directly into RLT lysis buffer. Naive CD8+ T cells were defined stringently as CD45RO-CCR7+CD27+CD95- to exclude memory contaminants. Standard density gradient centrifugation was used to isolate peripheral blood mononuclear cells from buffy coats. Naive CXCR3-negative and CXCR3-positive CD8+ T cells were flow-sorted using a FACSAria III. Total RNA was extracted from sorted cells with an RNeasy Mini Kit. This entry is derived from a study of CXCR3-negative and CXCR3-positive naive CD8 T cells (dated by TCRdb to between 2018 and 2021). Background for the entire study: In total, about 150 million TRB reads were obtained, corresponding to roughly 1.5 +/- 0.3 million reads per library. Data from about 10 donors, pooled across two independent experiments, went into the diversity and physicochemical repertoire analyses. The TRBV-TRBJ cluster analysis covered naive subsets from about 5 donors and memory cells from 3 donors. On the study overall, not on this receptor specifically: Repertoire diversity was comparably high in both naive subsets but much lower in memory CD8+ T cells. Freshly isolated PBMCs were used for most assays because CXCR3 expression went down partially after cryopreservation. Because surface CD5, which is linked to self-reactivity in mice, was comparable between the naive subsets, TCR interaction strength was also inferred from the physicochemical properties of TRB CDR3s. TRB CDR3s from CXCR3-positive naive cells showed higher hydrophobicity (lower Kidera factor 4), lower energy, and higher strength and volume indices than CXCR3-negative naive cells. Similar TRBV-TRBJ usage was shown by naive CXCR3-negative and CXCR3-positive cells from the same donor, whereas distinct patterns were shown by memory cells.

The germline V gene encodes CDR1 SNHLY and CDR2 FYNNEI. CDR3 length: 14 amino acids, cysteine to phenylalanine. No DNA sequence is on record. Sequencer: NextSeq 550. The Human TCR Profiling Kit (MiLaboratory) was used to make UMI-labeled 5' RACE TRB cDNA libraries. The full amount of extracted RNA was used for cDNA synthesis, and the full amount of resulting cDNA was used for PCR amplification. Libraries were prepared in parallel with an identical number of PCR cycles. In the paper's pipeline: MIGEC and MiXCR extracted about 53,000 +/- 10,000 unique UMI-labeled TRB cDNA molecules per library, requiring at least two reads per UMI. On average, each library contained roughly 40,000 +/- 10,000 functional in-frame TRB CDR3 nucleotide clonotypes without stop codons. After each sample was downsampled to 5000 UMI-labeled TRB molecules, VDJtools was used to calculate diversity metrics such as normalized Shannon-Wiener and Chao1. VDJtools computed clonotype-size-weighted physicochemical properties of the central five CDR3 residues: interaction energy, strength, volume and Kidera factor 4. Following TCRdb reprocessing, every CDR3 protein sequence forms one entry, and DNA is not provided. The V and J calls and clone size come from TCRdb's table, not from the authors' own analysis. The sample table on file contains approximately 100,000 distinct CDR3 sequences. The ten largest clonotypes hold more than 0.35% of the sample.

Sequencing was carried out using naive CXCR3+ CD8+ T cells from blood. What the cell subset or site label conveys for this sample: CD45RO-CCR7+CD27+CD95- naive CD8+ T cells expressing CXCR3 (TNR3+). The rearrangement joined TRBV2 to TRBJ2-7; as DNA is missing, the TRBD1 call by TCRdb cannot be tested. The TCR was taken from a human donor in good health. Some clones in this sample may be carry-over from other donors' samples. The CDR3: CASSDSTGTYEQYF.